One sample yielded the 26 T cell receptor beta chains listed below, sequenced in a study of T cell repertoires in cytomegalovirus infection. In TCRdb, the reads were re-called with MiXCR into one record per CDR3 protein. The table includes 740,000 or so distinct CDR3 sequences, 35% to 40% detected once. The specimen was PBMCs. These receptor sequences come from a human donor in good health (CMV status not recorded). Some clones in this sample may be carry-over from other donors' samples.

The V call is TRBV28, the J call TRBJ2-3, with no clear D. CDR1 is MDHEN, CDR2 SYDVKM, per germline. V shed 3 bases and J shed 2 bases, with 15 bases lying between them. The CDR3 consists of 16 residues. CDR3 nucleotide sequence: TGTGCCAGCAGTTTCCTAGGGTACTTGGACACAGATACGCAGTATTTT. Its translation: CASSFLGYLDTDTQYF.

This rearrangement joins TRBV6-6 to TRBJ1-3; D may be TRBD1 (5 bases). There are 17 residues in the CDR3. Trimming left V 2 bases short and J 5 bases short, with 19 bases between. The germline V gene has CDR1 MNHNY and CDR2 SVGAGI (reference sequence). The CDR3, as DNA: TGTGCCAGCAGTTACCCCAAAAGGGCGGCAGGGCGAAACACCATATATTTT. Protein sequence: CASSYPKRAAGRNTIYF.

V usage is TRBV7-9 and J usage is TRBJ2-5; unclear D gene. The V gene's germline CDR1 is SEHNR and CDR2 FQNEAQ (reference sequence). Deletions cut 1 base from V and 5 bases from J, with 8 bases between. The CDR3 runs to 13 residues. The CDR3 nucleotides read TGTGCCAGCAGCTTAGACCTCACGGAGACCCAGTACTTC. It is translated as CASSLDLTETQYF.

The genes are TRBV15 and TRBJ1-1; D gene uncertain. The germline CDR1 and CDR2 sequences are LNHNV and YYDKDF (reference sequence). Trimming took off 0 bases at V and 0 bases at J, with 11 bases between the two ends. The CDR3 is 16 residues long. CDR3 sequence reads: CATSRDLGSLNTEAFF. The CDR3, as DNA: TGTGCCACCAGCAGAGATCTAGGCAGTCTGAACACTGAAGCTTTCTTT.

The V gene is TRBV5-1, the J gene TRBJ1-1; D is uncertain. There are 14 residues in the CDR3. Germline values: CDR1 SGHRS, CDR2 YFSETQ. V lost 2 bases, J lost 4 bases, and 12 bases lay in between. The CDR3 reads CASSLSTVPTEAFF. The DNA of the CDR3 is TGCGCCAGCAGCTTATCGACTGTGCCCACTGAAGCTTTCTTT.

This clonotype was found a few times. The chain couples TRBV6-1 to TRBJ2-5; D may correspond to TRBD1 or TRBD2 (5 bases each). The CDR3 loop spans 17 amino acids. V was clipped by 2 bases and J by 1 base, with 17 bases between them. CDR1 and CDR2 (germline): MNHNS, SASEGT. As DNA, the CDR3 is TGTGCCAGCAGTGAATTCCCGTCACCCGGGACCCAAGAGACCCAGTACTTC. Translating it yields CASSEFPSPGTQETQYF.

This clonotype has a count of ten or more. The chain couples TRBV25-1 to TRBJ2-2; D unclear. Germline-derived CDR1 and CDR2 are MGHDK and SYGVNS. V shed 3 bases and J shed 2 bases, with 7 bases lying between them. The CDR3 runs to 14 residues. CDR3 in amino acids: CASSDTVNTGELFF. CDR3 in DNA: TGTGCCAGCAGTGATACGGTTAACACCGGGGAGCTGTTTTTT.

This clonotype has just one count. At one of its ends the junction is not consistent with the germline gene, which may arise from a read error. This chain uses TRBV7-7 with TRBJ2-1; possibly TRBD1 or TRBD2 for D (6 bases each). CDR1 is SSHAT and CDR2 is FNYEAQ in the germline V gene (reference sequence). The CDR3 is made up of 14 amino acids. This chain's CDR3 is CASSPLGGLNEQFF. CDR3 DNA: TGTGCTAGCAGCCCACTAGGGGGGTTGAATGAGCAGTTCTTC.

The chain links TRBV11-2 to TRBJ1-6; 9 positions agree with TRBD1. The CDR3 contains 16 residues. Germline-derived CDR1 and CDR2 are SGHAT and FQNNGV. The J segment lost 6 bases and the V segment lost 3 bases, leaving 6 bases of the junction unmatched. The CDR3 DNA reads as TGTGCCAGCAGCTTCATTCCGGGACAGGGTAATTCACCCCTCCACTTT. It codes for CASSFIPGQGNSPLHF.

The rearrangement uses TRBV19 and TRBJ2-7; TRBD1 aligns across 7 bases. Germline-derived CDR1 and CDR2 are LNHDA and SQIVND (reference sequence). This CDR3 is 15 amino acids long. V gave up 6 bases and J gave up 3 bases; unmatched junction bases: 11. Written as DNA, the CDR3 is TGTGCCAGTAGCCCAGGTACAGGGGTGGACTACGAGCAGTACTTC. It specifies CASSPGTGVDYEQYF. The whole variable domain, remainder taken from reference TRBV19 and TRBJ2-7, is DGGITQSPKYLFRKEGQNVTLSCEQNLNHDAMYWYRQDPGQGLRLIYYSQIVNDFQKGDIAEGYSVSREKKESFPLTVTSAQKNPTAFYLCASSPGTGVDYEQYFGPGTRLTVT.

This clonotype was picked up a small number of times. V gene TRBV15 combines with J gene TRBJ1-6, with a possible D match to TRBD1 (5 bases). The V end was cut by 5 bases, the J end by 7 bases, with 18 bases between. The germline gives CDR1 LNHNV, CDR2 YYDKDF (reference sequence). The CDR3 is made up of 16 amino acids. The CDR3: CATSGDGRGGNSPLHF. CDR3 bases: TGTGCCACCAGCGGGGATGGAAGGGGCGGGAATTCACCCCTCCACTTT. Full variable domain (missing parts from reference TRBV15 and TRBJ1-6): DAMVIQNPRYQVTQFGKPVTLSCSQTLNHNVMYWYQQKSSQAPKLLFHYYDKDFNNEADTPDNFQSRRPNTSFCFLDIRSPGLGDTAMYLCATSGDGRGGNSPLHFGNGTRLTVT.

A remark on this clonotype: This likely comes from a read error, as the CDR3 has no conserved phenylalanine or tryptophan at its end. This chain joins TRBV28 and TRBJ1-1, with no clear D. Deletions cut 6 bases from V and 5 bases from J, with 10 bases between. CDR3 length: 12 residues. The germline V gene has CDR1 MDHEN and CDR2 SYDVKM. The DNA for the CDR3 is TGTGCCAGCAGGATACCTGGGACTGAAGCTTTCTTG. Its translation is CASRIPGTEAFL.

This clonotype was detected a few times. The chain employs TRBV2 and TRBJ2-7, with no clear D. This CDR3 region has 14 residues. Germline CDR1 reads SNHLY; CDR2 reads FYNNEI. With 6 bases removed from V and 3 bases from J, the gap between germline ends came to 15 bases. The CDR3 nucleotides are TGTGCCAGCAGGAGCCCATTCAAAGACTACGAGCAGTACTTC. It codes for CASRSPFKDYEQYF.

The rearrangement uses TRBV20-1 and TRBJ1-2; D not resolved. The CDR3 sequence is 14 residues long. The ends were cut back, 0 bases at V and 5 bases at J, with 13 bases in the middle. CDR1 and CDR2 from the germline V gene are DFQATT and SNEGSKA (reference sequence). The CDR3 region has the DNA TGCAGTGCTAGAGATCTTAGGGCAGGATATGGCTACACCTTC. Translated, it gives CSARDLRAGYGYTF.

Of note for this clonotype: A much larger clone is a single base away; this may be a read error. The rearrangement uses TRBV7-8 and TRBJ2-3; the match to TRBD2 covers 8 bases. The ends lost 0 bases at V and 5 bases at J; junction bases unmatched: 10. Germline CDR1 is SGHVS and CDR2 is FQNEAQ. This CDR3 has 17 amino acids. The CDR3 coding sequence is TGTGCCAGCAGCTTAGCCGCCTTAGCGGGGCTTATAGATACGCAGTATTTT. Encoded protein: CASSLAALAGLIDTQYF.

Details on this clonotype: This may stem from a read error, because a much larger clone lies one nucleotide away. The chain joins TRBV7-8 to TRBJ1-1; D unclear. The V end was cut by 3 bases, the J end by 1 base, with 15 bases between. Germline CDR1 and CDR2: SGHVS and FQNEAQ. CDR3 length equals 16 residues. CDR3 DNA sequence: TGTGCCAGCAGCTTTAGGCTTTATGAAGGGAACACTGAAGCTTTCTTT. Translating it yields CASSFRLYEGNTEAFF. The full variable domain, rest sourced from reference TRBV7-8 and TRBJ1-1, is GAGVSQSPRYKVAKRGQDVALRCDPISGHVSLFWYQQALGQGPEFLTYFQNEAQLDKSGLPSDRFFAERPEGSVSTLKIQRTQQEDSAVYLCASSFRLYEGNTEAFFGQGTRLTVV.

The chain links TRBV4-1 to TRBJ1-4, with D hard to call. CDR1 is MGHRA, CDR2 YSYEKL, per germline. V gave up 1 base and J gave up 5 bases, with 8 bases separating them. This CDR3 has 14 residues. The DNA for the CDR3 is TGCGCCAGCAGCCAAGGGTTCGGGAATGAAAAACTGTTTTTT. It is translated as CASSQGFGNEKLFF.

This clonotype was picked up many times. The rearrangement uses TRBV7-9 and TRBJ2-1, with 7 bases that match TRBD2. The CDR3 is made up of 16 amino acids. V lost 6 bases to trimming and J lost 0 bases; unmatched junction nucleotides: 8. Germline V CDR1 and CDR2: SEHNR, FQNEAQ (reference sequence). The chain's CDR3 is CASSPRAGPSYNEQFF. In DNA, the CDR3 is TGTGCCAGCAGTCCCCGAGCGGGACCCTCCTACAATGAGCAGTTCTTC.

This chain uses TRBV12-3 or TRBV12-4 with TRBJ2-7; D could derive from TRBD1 or TRBD2 (6 bases each). The V end was cut by 11 bases, the J end by 1 base, with 18 bases between. The CDR3 length is 14 residues. CDR3 protein: CAGPGRQASYEQYF. CDR3 DNA sequence: TGTGCCGGGCCCGGGAGACAGGCATCCTACGAGCAGTACTTC.

In its sample, this clonotype was seen many times. The chain uses TRBV11-2 and TRBJ2-4; tentatively, D is TRBD1 (5 bases). V lost 0 bases and J 6 bases, leaving 12 bases between the germline ends. This CDR3 has 15 amino acids. The germline gives CDR1 SGHAT, CDR2 FQNNGV. The CDR3, as DNA: TGTGCCAGCAGCTTAGAGGGTCAGCAGGGAAACATTCAGTACTTC. This sequence encodes CASSLEGQQGNIQYF. The variable domain in full, with the rest retrieved from reference TRBV11-2 and TRBJ2-4, is EAGVAQSPRYKIIEKRQSVAFWCNPISGHATLYWYQQILGQGPKLLIQFQNNGVVDDSQLPKDRFSAERLKGVDSTLKIQPAKLEDSAVYLCASSLEGQQGNIQYFGAGTRLSVL.

Concerning this clonotype itself: A much larger clone lies one base from this, so it may be a read error. This rearrangement joins TRBV7-6 to TRBJ1-3; D gene uncertain. Between the trimmed V and J ends, which lost 1 base and 1 base, there was a span of 11 bases. CDR1 SGHVS and CDR2 FNYEAQ come from the germline V gene. The CDR3 length is 16 residues. As DNA, the CDR3 is TGTGCCAGCAGCTTAGAGAGGGCTCATTCTGGAAACACCATATATTTT. Protein sequence: CASSLERAHSGNTIYF. Supplemented by reference TRBV7-6 and TRBJ1-3, the full variable domain reads GAGVSQSPRYKVTKRGQDVALRCDPISGHVSLYWYRQALGQGPEFLTYFNYEAQQDKSGLPNDRFSAERPEGSISTLTIQRTEQRDSAMYRCASSLERAHSGNTIYFGEGSWLTVV.

The V gene is TRBV12-3 or TRBV12-4, the J gene TRBJ1-1; D not certain. The V gene lost 7 bases and the J gene lost 1 base, with 10 bases spanning the gap. CDR3 size: 13 residues. This CDR3 is CASTLTRNTEAFF. In DNA, the CDR3 is TGTGCCAGCACCCTTACAAGGAACACTGAAGCTTTCTTT.

The rearrangement uses TRBV20-1 and TRBJ2-7, with 8 positions matching TRBD2. Unmatched junction bases numbered 6, after V lost 0 bases and J lost 2 bases. CDR3 size: 15 residues. Looked up from germline, CDR1 is DFQATT and CDR2 is SNEGSKA (reference sequence). CDR3 protein: CSARDRGGGPYEQYF. CDR3 nucleotides: TGCAGTGCTAGAGATCGGGGGGGCGGACCCTACGAGCAGTACTTC.

The chain combines TRBV5-1 with TRBJ1-1; unclear D gene. V lost 0 bases and J lost 3, with 15 bases in between. The CDR3 length is 16 residues. Per the germline V gene, CDR1 is SGHRS and CDR2 is YFSETQ. Written as DNA, the CDR3 is TGCGCCAGCAGCTTGGAACCAGACGCTATATACACTGAAGCTTTCTTT. As protein: CASSLEPDAIYTEAFF.

This chain uses TRBV20-1 with TRBJ1-1; 11 bases match TRBD1. The CDR3 contains 19 residues. The trim removed 3 bases at V and 0 bases at J, leaving 15 bases unmatched. Per germline, CDR1 DFQATT and CDR2 SNEGSKA (reference sequence). The CDR3 DNA follows: TGCAGTGCTAGCCCTCTAATTGGGACAGGGGGACAGATGAACACTGAAGCTTTCTTT. This encodes CSASPLIGTGGQMNTEAFF.

This clonotype came up a few times. V usage is TRBV7-8 and J usage is TRBJ2-5, with D possibly being TRBD2 (7 bases). The germline V gene has CDR1 SGHVS and CDR2 FQNEAQ. Trimming took off 11 bases at V and 2 bases at J, with 15 bases between the two ends. The CDR3 runs 13 residues. The CDR3 coding sequence is TGTGCCGAGGGGGGGGGGCCTCAAGAGACCCAGTACTTC. It translates to CAEGGGPQETQYF.